This T cell receptor beta chain was found in a study of cytomegalovirus exposure and HLA in healthy donors. Study results and caveats: Accounts indicate the classifier identified cytomegalovirus status with strong specificity and sensitivity.

Trimming stripped 4 bases from V and 3 bases from J, with 10 bases between. CDR1 is SGDLS and CDR2 is YYNGEE in the germline V gene. The CDR3 loop spans 13 amino acids. On this clone: No antigen is known for it.

The PCR used 60 Vbeta and 13 Jbeta primers. Clones were read by immunoSEQ multiplex PCR, and TCRdb kept only the in-frame ones, dropping some. The data show about 170,000 clones, 85% seen once. This clonotype originated in a man aged 18 to 29 in good health and CMV-seropositive. This chain connects TRBV9 to TRBJ1-2; unclear D gene. The sample comprised PBMCs. The CDR3 reads CASSLYVHYGYTF. In nucleotides, the CDR3 is TGTGCCAGCAGCCTCTATGTGCACTATGGCTACACCTTC.